Reported below is one T cell receptor beta chain. The data belong to a study of blood T cell repertoires in COVID-19. Residents of approximately 25 US areas, aged roughly 18 to 90 years, made up the participants. Original analysis: Counts of nucleated cells, estimated from reference gene primer amplification, were obtained. TCRdb keeps only in-frame clones here, not all; method: immunoSEQ multiplex PCR. Clone size and the V and J calls come from that table; the DNA yielded D and trimming. The table records fewer than 250,000 clones, roughly four fifths of them present only once. This clonotype was sampled from a woman in her 40s who had been exposed to COVID-19. Sequenced material: PBMCs or T cells enriched from blood (not recorded which).

The CDR3 DNA sequence: TGTGCCAGCAGCTTAGACAGGGCGGTTCAGTACTTC. It codes for CASSLDRAVQYF. The chain has TRBV7-2 and TRBJ2-4; the D gene is possibly TRBD1 (6 bases). The V end lost 1 base, the J end lost 11 bases, and 9 bases lay between the germline ends. The CDR3 runs to 12 residues. Germline V gene data show CDR1 as SGHTA and CDR2 as FQGNSA.